The 18 T cell receptor beta chains below were found in one sample sequenced in a study of blood T cell repertoires in COVID-19. Only in-frame clones appear in the TCRdb table, and some are missing; sequencing was by immunoSEQ multiplex PCR. The table includes some 400,000 clones, roughly 89% detected once. The sample comprised peripheral blood. The receptors originated from a man younger than 35 with active or convalescent COVID-19.

The chain is built from TRBV7-8 and TRBJ2-5, with a weak D call TRBD1 (6 bases). The length of the CDR3 is 15 residues. The V and J ends lost 1 base and 3 bases respectively, with 12 bases between them. Germline-derived CDR1 and CDR2 are SGHVS and FQNEAQ. CDR3 DNA: TGTGCCAGCAGCTTAGGGGCAGGGGACGAAGAGACCCAGTACTTC. Translated, it gives CASSLGAGDEETQYF.

The chain is built from TRBV5-6 and TRBJ1-2; weak D call: TRBD1 (5 bases). The CDR3 is 11 amino acids. From germline, CDR1 is SGHDT and CDR2 YYEEEE. V was pared by 7 bases and J by 5 bases, with 9 bases between. CDR3 amino acids: CASRGNYGYTF. The CDR3 region has the DNA TGTGCCAGCCGGGGGAATTATGGCTACACCTTC. Complete variable domain (other parts from reference TRBV5-6 and TRBJ1-2): DAGVTQSPTHLIKTRGQQVTLRCSPKSGHDTVSWYQQALGQGPQFIFQYYEEEERQRGNFPDRFSGHQFPNYSSELNVNALLLGDSALYLCASRGNYGYTFGSGTRLTVV.

Only a few counts were recorded for this clone. An end of the junction does not agree with germline; a read error may underlie this. Distinct nucleotide sequences in the sample also encode this CDR3. The CDR3 DNA reads as TGTGCCAGCAGCTTAGGGTCTGGGGCCAACGTGCTGACTTTC. Translating gives CASSLGSGANVLTF. V and J are TRBV7-8 and TRBJ2-6; TRBD1 might be the D (5 bases). This CDR3 has 14 residues. Germline V gene data show CDR1 as SGHVS and CDR2 as FQNEAQ.

The chain employs TRBV30 and TRBJ2-1, with D possibly matching TRBD2 (5 bases). Per the germline V gene, CDR1 is GTSNPN and CDR2 is SVGIG (reference sequence). This CDR3 comprises 14 residues. The V end lost 0 bases, the J end lost 2 bases, and 8 bases lay between the germline ends. CDR3 bases: TGTGCCTGGAGTGTATTAGCGACCTACAATGAGCAGTTCTTC. This translates into CAWSVLATYNEQFF.

J is TRBJ1-6 and V is TRBV27; 8 nucleotides agree with TRBD1. The junction had 16 bases not matched to a gene; V was cut back by 5 bases and J by 7 bases. This CDR3 region has 18 residues. Germline V CDR1 and CDR2: MNHEY, SMNVEV (reference sequence). The CDR3 DNA sequence: TGTGCCAGCAGTGGCCGGACAGGGCCCGGGGTCTGGAATTCACCCCTCCACTTT. This gives the protein CASSGRTGPGVWNSPLHF.

This clone was seen just once. The V gene is TRBV24-1, the J gene TRBJ1-2, with 7 bases matching TRBD1. With 3 bases clipped from V and 8 bases from J, the junction kept 17 bases outside the gene matches. Germline values: CDR1 KGHDR, CDR2 SFDVKD. The CDR3 totals 17 residues. The CDR3 protein is CATSDRPSRDRRDGYTF. The CDR3, as DNA: TGTGCCACCAGTGATCGCCCGAGTAGGGACAGACGGGACGGCTACACCTTC.

The CDR3 here is CASRWGLAASDEQFF. CDR3 nucleotide sequence: TGTGCCAGTAGATGGGGGCTAGCGGCGAGTGATGAGCAGTTCTTC. V gene TRBV19 combines with J gene TRBJ2-1, with TRBD2 as a possible D gene (7 bases). Germline CDR1 is LNHDA and CDR2 is SQIVND (reference sequence). The ends were cut back, 6 bases at V and 8 bases at J, with 20 bases in the middle. This CDR3 comprises 15 residues.

CDR3 loop: CASIGRTDRAFF. DNA for the CDR3: TGTGCCAGCATCGGACGGACAGACCGAGCTTTCTTT. V usage is TRBV6-5 and J usage is TRBJ1-1, with D possibly being TRBD1 (6 bases). This CDR3 is built from 12 residues. Trimming took 7 bases from V and 10 from J, leaving 16 bases between them. Germline CDR1 MNHEY, CDR2 SVGAGI.

The gene calls are TRBV27 and TRBJ2-2; D is perhaps TRBD2 (7 bases). Trimming took 6 bases from V and 2 from J, leaving 10 bases between them. The CDR3 extends over 14 amino acids. Germline V lookup: CDR1 MNHEY, CDR2 SMNVEV (reference sequence). In DNA, the CDR3 is TGTGCCAGCAGCCGGGGGGCAAACACCGGGGAGCTGTTTTTT. This translates into CASSRGANTGELFF.

In the case of this clone: Relative to the germline gene, one junction end is altered; a read error may explain this. V is TRBV18 and J is TRBJ1-6; perhaps TRBD1 as D (5 bases). Germline CDR1 reads KGHSH; CDR2 reads LQKENI. The CDR3 is 14 amino acids. CDR3 protein: CASSPGQQLTPPHF. CDR3 DNA: TGTGCCAGCTCACCCGGACAACAACTCACACCCCCCCACTTT.

This chain joins TRBV5-1 and TRBJ2-3; TRBD1 aligns across 7 bases. In germline, CDR1 is SGHRS, CDR2 YFSETQ. Trimming at V came to 5 bases and at J to 0 bases, leaving 3 bases not matched to a gene. The length of the CDR3 is 14 residues. CDR3 nucleotides: TGCGCCAGCAGGACAGGGCCCAGCACAGATACGCAGTATTTT. Translation gives CASRTGPSTDTQYF. The complete variable domain, with remaining parts taken from reference TRBV5-1 and TRBJ2-3, reads KAGVTQTPRYLIKTRGQQVTLSCSPISGHRSVSWYQQTPGQGLQFLFEYFSETQRNKGNFPGRFSGRQFSNSRSEMNVSTLELGDSALYLCASRTGPSTDTQYFGPGTRLTVL.

V is TRBV6-1 and J is TRBJ2-3; 9 bases agree with TRBD1. The CDR3 has 15 residues. The V gene's germline CDR1 is MNHNS and CDR2 SASEGT. V was clipped by 3 bases and J by 6 bases; unmatched bases: 7. The CDR3 region is CASSDPDRGKDTQYF. The CDR3 coding sequence is TGTGCCAGCAGTGATCCCGACAGGGGGAAGGATACGCAGTATTTT.

This clone was counted a single time. The J gene is TRBJ2-7, the V gene TRBV6-1, with 9 bases identical to TRBD2. The V segment lost 2 bases and the J segment 12 bases; nucleotides outside the gene matches: 17. The length of the CDR3 is 16 residues. Germline V gene lookup returns CDR1 MNHNS and CDR2 SASEGT. The CDR3, as DNA: TGTGCCAGCAGTGAAACGGTTGGCGGGAGGGCCGACGGTTTGTACTTC. Encoded protein: CASSETVGGRADGLYF.

This clone was seen more than once but under ten times. The chain recombines TRBV27 with TRBJ1-5, with TRBD1 matching over 8 bases. Germline CDR1 reads MNHEY; CDR2 reads SMNVEV (reference sequence). The CDR3 is 14 residues long. Unmatched junction bases numbered 5, after V lost 8 bases and J lost 2 bases. The CDR3 nucleotides are TGTGCCAGCGGACAGGGTAACGGCAATCAGCCCCAGCATTTT. It translates to CASGQGNGNQPQHF.

The genes are TRBV6-2 or TRBV6-3 and TRBJ1-6; the match to TRBD1 covers 7 bases. Per germline, CDR1 MNHEY and CDR2 SVGEGT. The CDR3 totals 13 residues. V shed 2 bases and J 8 bases; nucleotides not matched to a gene: 0. CDR3 DNA: TGTGCCAGCAGTTACGACAGGGATTCACCCCTCCACTTT. Translation gives CASSYDRDSPLHF.

CDR3 sequence reads: CASSLDRTYEQYF. CDR3 nucleotides: TGTGCCAGCAGCCTGGACAGAACCTACGAGCAGTACTTC. This chain uses TRBV7-8 with TRBJ2-7; tentatively, D is TRBD1 (6 bases). This CDR3 is built from 13 residues. With 5 bases removed from V and 2 bases from J, the gap between germline ends came to 10 bases. CDR1 and CDR2 (germline): SGHVS, FQNEAQ.

V and J are TRBV18 and TRBJ2-7; D might be TRBD1 (5 bases). The V gene lost 3 bases and the J gene lost 3 bases, with 9 bases spanning the gap. There are 13 residues in the CDR3. Germline V gives CDR1 KGHSH, CDR2 LQKENI. The CDR3 DNA reads TGTGCCAGCTCACCGCAGGGTGGCTACGAGCAGTACTTC. It encodes CASSPQGGYEQYF.

The chain couples TRBV30 to TRBJ2-5; D is unclear. Germline CDR1 is GTSNPN and CDR2 is SVGIG (reference sequence). The CDR3 is 13 residues long. Trimming removed 2 bases at V and 4 bases at J, with 11 bases between. CDR3 nucleotide sequence: TGTGCCTGGAGTCGGGTACGAGGAGAGACCCAGTACTTC. Its translation is CAWSRVRGETQYF.